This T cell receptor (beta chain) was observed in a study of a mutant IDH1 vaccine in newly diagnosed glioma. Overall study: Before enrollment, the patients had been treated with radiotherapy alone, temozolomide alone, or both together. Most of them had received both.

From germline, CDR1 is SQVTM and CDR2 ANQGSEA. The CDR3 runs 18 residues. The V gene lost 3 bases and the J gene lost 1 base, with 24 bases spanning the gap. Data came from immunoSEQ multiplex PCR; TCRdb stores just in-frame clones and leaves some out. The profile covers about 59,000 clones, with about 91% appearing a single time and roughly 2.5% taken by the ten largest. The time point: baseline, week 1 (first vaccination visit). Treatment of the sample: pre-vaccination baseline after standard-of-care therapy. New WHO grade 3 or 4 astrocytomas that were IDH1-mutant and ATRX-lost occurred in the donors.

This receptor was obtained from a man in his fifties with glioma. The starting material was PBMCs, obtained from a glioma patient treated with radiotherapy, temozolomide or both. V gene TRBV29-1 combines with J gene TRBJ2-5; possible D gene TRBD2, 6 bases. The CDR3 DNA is TGCAGCGTTGATGCGGGGCTCCGTACTAGCTCTCTCCAAGAGACCCAGTACTTC. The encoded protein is CSVDAGLRTSSLQETQYF.